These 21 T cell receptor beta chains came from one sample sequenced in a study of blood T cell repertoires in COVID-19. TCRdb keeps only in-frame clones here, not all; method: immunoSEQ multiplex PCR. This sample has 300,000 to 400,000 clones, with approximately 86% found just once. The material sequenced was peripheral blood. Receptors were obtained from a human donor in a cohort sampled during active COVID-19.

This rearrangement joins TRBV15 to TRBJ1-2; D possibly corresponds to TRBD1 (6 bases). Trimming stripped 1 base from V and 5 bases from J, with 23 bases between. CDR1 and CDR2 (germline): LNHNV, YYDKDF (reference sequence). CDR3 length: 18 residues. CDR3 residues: CATSRGGGQTLFPYGYTF. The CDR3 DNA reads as TGTGCCACCAGCAGAGGGGGCGGACAGACCTTATTCCCTTATGGCTACACCTTC. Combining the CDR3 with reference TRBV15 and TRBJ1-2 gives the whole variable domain DAMVIQNPRYQVTQFGKPVTLSCSQTLNHNVMYWYQQKSSQAPKLLFHYYDKDFNNEADTPDNFQSRRPNTSFCFLDIRSPGLGDTAMYLCATSRGGGQTLFPYGYTFGSGTRLTVV.

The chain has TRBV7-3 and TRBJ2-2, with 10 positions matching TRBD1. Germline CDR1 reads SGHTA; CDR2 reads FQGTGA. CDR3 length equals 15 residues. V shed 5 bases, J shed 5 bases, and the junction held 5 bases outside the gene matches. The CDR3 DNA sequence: TGTGCCAGCAGCCGGGACAGGGGAGGGACCGGGGAGCTGTTTTTT. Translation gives CASSRDRGGTGELFF.

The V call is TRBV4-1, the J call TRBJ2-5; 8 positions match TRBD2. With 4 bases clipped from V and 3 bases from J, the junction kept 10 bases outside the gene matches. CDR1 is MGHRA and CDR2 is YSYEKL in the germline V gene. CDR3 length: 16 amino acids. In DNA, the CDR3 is TGCGCCAGCAGCCTGCGTGGGCCAGCGGGAGAAGAGACCCAGTACTTC. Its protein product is CASSLRGPAGEETQYF.

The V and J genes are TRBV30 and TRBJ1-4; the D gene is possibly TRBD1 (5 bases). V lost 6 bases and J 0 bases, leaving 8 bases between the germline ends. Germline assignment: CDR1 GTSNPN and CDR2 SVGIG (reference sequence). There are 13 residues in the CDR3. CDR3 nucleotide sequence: TGTGCCTGTGCAGGGTCAACTAATGAAAAACTGTTTTTT. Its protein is CACAGSTNEKLFF.

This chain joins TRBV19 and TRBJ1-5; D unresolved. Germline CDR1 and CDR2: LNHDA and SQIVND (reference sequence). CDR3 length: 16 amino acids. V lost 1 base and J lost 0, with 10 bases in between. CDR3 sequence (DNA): TGTGCCAGTAGTATAGGGAGACCGCTTAGCAATCAGCCCCAGCATTTT. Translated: CASSIGRPLSNQPQHF.

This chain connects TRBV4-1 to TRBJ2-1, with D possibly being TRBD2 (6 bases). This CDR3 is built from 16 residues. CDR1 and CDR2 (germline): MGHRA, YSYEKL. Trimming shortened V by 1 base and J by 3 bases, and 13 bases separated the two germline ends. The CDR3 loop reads CASSQGFGSNYNEQFF. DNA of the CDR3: TGCGCCAGCAGCCAAGGGTTCGGGAGCAACTACAATGAGCAGTTCTTC.

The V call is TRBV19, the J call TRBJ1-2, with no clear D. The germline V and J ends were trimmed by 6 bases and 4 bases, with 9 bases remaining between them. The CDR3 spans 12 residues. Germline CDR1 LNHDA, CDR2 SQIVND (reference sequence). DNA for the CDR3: TGTGCCAGTAGCGTACAGCCCTATGGCTACACCTTC. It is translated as CASSVQPYGYTF.

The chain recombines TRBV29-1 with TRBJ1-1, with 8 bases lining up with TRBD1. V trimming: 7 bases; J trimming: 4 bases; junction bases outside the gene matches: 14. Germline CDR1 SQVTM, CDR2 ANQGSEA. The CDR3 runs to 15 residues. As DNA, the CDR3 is TGCAGCGCTACGTACTTGCAGGGGGCTACCACTGAAGCTTTCTTT. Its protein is CSATYLQGATTEAFF. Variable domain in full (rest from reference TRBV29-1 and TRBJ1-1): SAVISQKPSRDICQRGTSLTIQCQVDSQVTMMFWYRQQPGQSLTLIATANQGSEATYESGFVIDKFPISRPNLTFSTLTVSNMSPEDSSIYLCSATYLQGATTEAFFGQGTRLTVV.

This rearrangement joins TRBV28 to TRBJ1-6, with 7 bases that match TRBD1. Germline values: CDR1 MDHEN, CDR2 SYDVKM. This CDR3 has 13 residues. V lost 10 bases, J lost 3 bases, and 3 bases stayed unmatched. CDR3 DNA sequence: TGTGCCACCAGGGGGGGCTATAATTCACCCCTCCACTTT. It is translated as CATRGGYNSPLHF. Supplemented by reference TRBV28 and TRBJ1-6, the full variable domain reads DVKVTQSSRYLVKRTGEKVFLECVQDMDHENMFWYRQDPGLGLRLIYFSYDVKMKEKGDIPEGYSVSREKKERFSLILESASTNQTSMYLCATRGGYNSPLHFGNGTRLTVT.

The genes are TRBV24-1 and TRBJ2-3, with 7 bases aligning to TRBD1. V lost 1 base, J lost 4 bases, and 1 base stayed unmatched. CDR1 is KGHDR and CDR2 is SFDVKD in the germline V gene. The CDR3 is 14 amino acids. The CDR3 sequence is CATSDFTGADTQYF. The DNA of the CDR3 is TGTGCCACCAGTGATTTCACAGGGGCAGATACGCAGTATTTT.

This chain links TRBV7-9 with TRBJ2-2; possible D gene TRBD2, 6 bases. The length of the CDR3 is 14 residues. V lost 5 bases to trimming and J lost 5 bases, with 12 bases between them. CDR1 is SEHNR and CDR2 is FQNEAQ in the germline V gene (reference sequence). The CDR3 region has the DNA TGTGCCAGCAGCAACTACGCGGGAACCGGGGAGCTGTTTTTT. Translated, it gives CASSNYAGTGELFF.

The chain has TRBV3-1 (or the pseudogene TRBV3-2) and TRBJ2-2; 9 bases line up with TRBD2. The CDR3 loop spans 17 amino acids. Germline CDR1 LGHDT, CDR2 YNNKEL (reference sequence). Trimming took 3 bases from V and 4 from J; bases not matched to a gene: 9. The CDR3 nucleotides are TGTGCCAGCAGCCAGAGACGCGGGAGGGCTACCACCGGGGAGCTGTTTTTT. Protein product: CASSQRRGRATTGELFF.

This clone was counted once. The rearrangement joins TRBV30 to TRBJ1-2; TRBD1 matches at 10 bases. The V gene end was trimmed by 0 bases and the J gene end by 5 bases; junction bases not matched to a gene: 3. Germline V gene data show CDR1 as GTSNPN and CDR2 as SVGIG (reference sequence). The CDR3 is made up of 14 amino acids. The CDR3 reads CAWSVGQGGYGYTF. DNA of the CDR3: TGTGCCTGGAGTGTCGGACAGGGGGGTTATGGCTACACCTTC. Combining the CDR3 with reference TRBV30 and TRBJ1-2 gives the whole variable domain SQTIHQWPATLVQPVGSPLSLECTVEGTSNPNLYWYRQAAGRGLQLLFYSVGIGQISSEVPQNLSASRPQDRQFILSSKKLLLSDSGFYLCAWSVGQGGYGYTFGSGTRLTVV.

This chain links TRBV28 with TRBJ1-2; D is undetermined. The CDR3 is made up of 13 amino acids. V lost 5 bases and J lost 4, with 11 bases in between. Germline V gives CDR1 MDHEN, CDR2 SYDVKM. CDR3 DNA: TGTGCCAGCAGTGAGCAGACATCCTATGGCTACACCTTC. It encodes CASSEQTSYGYTF.

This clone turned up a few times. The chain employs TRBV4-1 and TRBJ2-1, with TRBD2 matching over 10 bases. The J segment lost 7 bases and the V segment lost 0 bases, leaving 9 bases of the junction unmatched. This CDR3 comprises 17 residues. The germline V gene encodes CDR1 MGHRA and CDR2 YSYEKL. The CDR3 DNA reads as TGCGCCAGCAGCCAAGAATCGAGCGGGAGGGCCAGGAATGAGCAGTTCTTC. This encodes CASSQESSGRARNEQFF.

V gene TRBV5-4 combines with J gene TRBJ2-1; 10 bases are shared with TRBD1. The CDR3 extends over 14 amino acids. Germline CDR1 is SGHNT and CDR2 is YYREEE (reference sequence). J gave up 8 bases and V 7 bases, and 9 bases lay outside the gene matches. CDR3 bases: TGTGCCAGCCGAAGGGGACAGGGGAAGCATGAGCAGTTCTTC. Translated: CASRRGQGKHEQFF.

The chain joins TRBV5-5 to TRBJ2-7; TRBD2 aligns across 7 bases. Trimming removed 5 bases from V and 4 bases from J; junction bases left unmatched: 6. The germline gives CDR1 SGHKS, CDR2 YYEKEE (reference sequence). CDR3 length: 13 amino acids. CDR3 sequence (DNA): TGTGCCAGCAGTGCGGGAGTTGATTACGAGCAGTACTTC. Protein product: CASSAGVDYEQYF.

For the CDR3, the DNA is TGCAGTGCTAGGGAGGCGGGAGAGCAGTTCTTC. This sequence encodes CSAREAGEQFF. The rearrangement links TRBV20-1 to TRBJ2-1; tentative D call: TRBD2 (6 bases). The V end lost 3 bases, the J end lost 10 bases, and 10 bases lay between the germline ends. Germline assignment: CDR1 DFQATT and CDR2 SNEGSKA (reference sequence). This CDR3 has 11 amino acids.

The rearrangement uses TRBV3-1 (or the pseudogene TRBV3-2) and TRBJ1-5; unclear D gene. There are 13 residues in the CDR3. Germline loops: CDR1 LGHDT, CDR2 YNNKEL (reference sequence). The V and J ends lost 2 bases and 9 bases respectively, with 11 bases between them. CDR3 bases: TGTGCCAGCAGCCAATCCCGGGTAACGCCCCAGCATTTT. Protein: CASSQSRVTPQHF.

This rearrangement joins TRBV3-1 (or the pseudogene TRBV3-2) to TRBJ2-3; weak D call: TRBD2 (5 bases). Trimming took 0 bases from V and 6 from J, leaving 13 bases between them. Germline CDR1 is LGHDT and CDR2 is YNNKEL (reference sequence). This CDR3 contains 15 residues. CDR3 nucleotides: TGTGCCAGCAGCCAAGATGGCGAGAGGGCGGATACGCAGTATTTT. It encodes CASSQDGERADTQYF.

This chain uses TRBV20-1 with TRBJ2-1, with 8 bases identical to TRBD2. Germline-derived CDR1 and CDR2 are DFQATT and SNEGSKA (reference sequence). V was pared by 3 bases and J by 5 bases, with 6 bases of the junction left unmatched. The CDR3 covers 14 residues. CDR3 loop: CSASRTSGNNEQFF. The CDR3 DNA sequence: TGCAGTGCTAGTCGCACTAGCGGAAACAATGAGCAGTTCTTC.